This T cell receptor (beta chain) was captured in a study of blood T cell repertoires in COVID-19. Study details: The United States, Italy and Spain were the sources of the acute and convalescent COVID-19 samples. Sources were T cells, B-cell-depleted T cells, or PBMCs; the material itself was cDNA or gDNA.

Per the study methods: Reference gene primer amplification in the assay estimated nucleated cell counts. Assay: immunoSEQ multiplex PCR; the TCRdb copy retains only in-frame clones and omits some. V and J calls and clone size come straight from that table; D and trimming were deduced from the DNA. This table has some 150,000 clones, nearly 80% appearing once. The CDR3 loop spans 16 amino acids. Germline V CDR1 and CDR2: LGHNA, YSLEER. V shed 6 bases and J shed 0 bases, with 15 bases lying between them. Sequencing used peripheral blood. The chain couples TRBV4-3 to TRBJ2-1, with D perhaps matching TRBD1 (5 bases). The receptor comes from a man older than 75 with acute or convalescent COVID-19. CDR3 in DNA: TGCGCCAGCAGTCTCTGGACACCGAGCTCCTACAATGAGCAGTTCTTC. It specifies CASSLWTPSSYNEQFF.